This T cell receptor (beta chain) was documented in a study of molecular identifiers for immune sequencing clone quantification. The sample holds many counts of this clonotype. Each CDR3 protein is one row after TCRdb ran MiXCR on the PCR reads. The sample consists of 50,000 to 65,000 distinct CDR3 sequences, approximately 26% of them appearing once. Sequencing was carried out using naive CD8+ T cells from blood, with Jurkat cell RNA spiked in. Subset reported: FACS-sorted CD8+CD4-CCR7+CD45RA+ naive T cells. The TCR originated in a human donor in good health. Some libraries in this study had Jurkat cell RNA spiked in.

The CDR3 nucleotides read TGTGCCAGCTCAATTTCCACTGGCTACACCTTC. This sequence encodes CASSISTGYTF. The chain has TRBV18 and TRBJ1-2; D unclear. CDR3 length: 11 amino acids. Germline CDR1 KGHSH, CDR2 LQKENI. Trimming pared 5 bases from V and 7 bases from J, leaving 8 bases between.